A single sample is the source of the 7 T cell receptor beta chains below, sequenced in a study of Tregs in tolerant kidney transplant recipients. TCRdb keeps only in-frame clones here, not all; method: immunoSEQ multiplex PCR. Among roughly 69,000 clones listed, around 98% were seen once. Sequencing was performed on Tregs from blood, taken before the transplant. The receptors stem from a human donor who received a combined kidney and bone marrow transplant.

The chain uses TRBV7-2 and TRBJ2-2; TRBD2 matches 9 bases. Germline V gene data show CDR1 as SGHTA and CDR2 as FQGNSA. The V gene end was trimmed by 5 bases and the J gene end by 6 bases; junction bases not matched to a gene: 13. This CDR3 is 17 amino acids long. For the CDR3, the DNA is TGTGCCAGCAGCCCTCTCCGGCGGGAGGGATTCGCCGGGGAGCTGTTTTTT. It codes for CASSPLRREGFAGELFF.

Here the CDR3 DNA reads TGTGCTAGTGGTTTGGCCCCCAAGGTGGTCCGGGACTCAGGGACCGGGGAGCTGTTTTTT. It translates to CASGLAPKVVRDSGTGELFF. The gene calls are TRBV12-5 and TRBJ2-2; perhaps TRBD2 as D (6 bases). The V gene's germline CDR1 is LGHNT and CDR2 FRNRAP. This CDR3 has 20 amino acids. Trimming pared 1 base from V and 5 bases from J, leaving 26 bases between.

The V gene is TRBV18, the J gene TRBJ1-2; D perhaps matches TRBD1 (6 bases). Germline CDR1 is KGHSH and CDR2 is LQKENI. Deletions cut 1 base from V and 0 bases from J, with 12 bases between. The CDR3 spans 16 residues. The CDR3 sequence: CASSPQGESTNYGYTF. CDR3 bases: TGTGCCAGCTCACCACAGGGGGAGTCTACTAACTATGGCTACACCTTC. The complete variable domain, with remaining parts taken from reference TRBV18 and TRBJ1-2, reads NAGVMQNPRHLVRRRGQEARLRCSPMKGHSHVYWYRQLPEEGLKFMVYLQKENIIDESGMPKERFSAEFPKEGPSILRIQQVVRGDSAAYFCASSPQGESTNYGYTFGSGTRLTVV.

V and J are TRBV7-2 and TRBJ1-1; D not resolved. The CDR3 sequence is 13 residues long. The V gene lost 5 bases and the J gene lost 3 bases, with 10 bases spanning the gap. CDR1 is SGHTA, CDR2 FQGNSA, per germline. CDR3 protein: CASSGQSYTEAFF. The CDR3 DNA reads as TGTGCCAGCAGCGGGCAGTCGTACACTGAAGCTTTCTTT.

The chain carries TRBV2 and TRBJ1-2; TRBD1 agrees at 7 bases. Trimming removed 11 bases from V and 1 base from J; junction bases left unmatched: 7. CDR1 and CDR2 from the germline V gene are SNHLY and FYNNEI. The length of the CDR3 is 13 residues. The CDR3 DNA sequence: TGTGCCGGTCGACAGGGAAATAACTATGGCTACACCTTC. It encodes CAGRQGNNYGYTF.

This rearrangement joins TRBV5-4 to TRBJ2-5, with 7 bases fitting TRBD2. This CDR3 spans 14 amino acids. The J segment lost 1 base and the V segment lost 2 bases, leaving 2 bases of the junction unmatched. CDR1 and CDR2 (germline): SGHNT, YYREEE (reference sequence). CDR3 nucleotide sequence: TGTGCCAGCAGCTTACCGGGGGGCCAAGAGACCCAGTACTTC. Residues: CASSLPGGQETQYF. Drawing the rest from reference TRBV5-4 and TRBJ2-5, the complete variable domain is ETGVTQSPTHLIKTRGQQVTLRCSSQSGHNTVSWYQQALGQGPQFIFQYYREEENGRGNFPPRFSGLQFPNYSSELNVNALELDDSALYLCASSLPGGQETQYFGPGTRLLVL.

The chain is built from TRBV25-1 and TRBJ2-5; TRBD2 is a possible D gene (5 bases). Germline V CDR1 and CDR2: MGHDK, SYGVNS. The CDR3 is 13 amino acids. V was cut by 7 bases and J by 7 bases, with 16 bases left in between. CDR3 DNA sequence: TGTGCCAGCACATCGGACTGGCCCGGGACCCAGTACTTC. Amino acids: CASTSDWPGTQYF.